Given below is one T cell receptor (beta chain) in context. TCRdb's table, derived via immunoSEQ multiplex PCR, lists solely in-frame clones and lacks some. The sample totals approximately 190,000 clones. This sample was included in a study of control samples from healthy donors and cancer patients. This sequence originates from a woman aged 25 to 45 in good health. Input material: blood.

CDR3 DNA sequence: TGTGCCAGCAGTACCGGGGGGCTGTTAAATTCACCCCTCCACTTT. Its protein is CASSTGGLLNSPLHF. The chain recombines TRBV6-5 with TRBJ1-6, with D possibly matching TRBD1 (6 bases). The CDR3 is 15 amino acids. Per the germline V gene, CDR1 is MNHEY and CDR2 is SVGAGI. Between the trimmed V and J ends, which lost 5 bases and 7 bases, there was a span of 15 bases.